The clone carrying this T cell receptor (beta chain) was recorded many times. Antigen unknown. The V gene's germline CDR1 is SGHTA and CDR2 FQGNSA. The V segment lost 0 bases and the J segment 3 bases; nucleotides outside the gene matches: 3. This CDR3 has 15 residues. The data were taken from a study of T cells in Graves' hyperthyroidism and ophthalmopathy. RNA transcripts were the template for amplifying TCR beta CDR3 regions. The primer set for the first-round RT-PCR of the TCR CDR3 was HTBI. TCRdb reanalysed the multiplex PCR reads using MiXCR and keeps one entry per CDR3 protein. This sample has a few hundred thousand distinct CDR3 sequences, with approximately 49% found just once. Diagnostic decisions used clinical symptoms, serum thyroxine and TRAb, thyroid ultrasound and orbital computed tomography. Study-wide findings and caveats: Blood also contained most expanded thyroid clonotypes above 0.001. The model made its ophthalmopathy prediction, and onset followed a median about 6.8 months later. A 13 V-J model separated ophthalmopathy from stable hyperthyroidism.

The V and J genes are TRBV7-2 and TRBJ2-7; 9 positions agree with TRBD1. This clonotype was sampled from an adult woman with Graves' disease, either hyperthyroidism or ophthalmopathy (not recorded which). The sample comprised peripheral blood or thyroid tissue (not recorded which). CDR3 sequence (DNA): TGTGCCAGCAGCTTAGCGGGGGGACAGGGCTACGAGCAGTACTTC. The encoded protein is CASSLAGGQGYEQYF.